This record looks at one TCR beta chain sequence and its context. Its antigen is as yet unknown. This entry comes from a study of shared clonotypes between healthy human individuals. In the naive CD8 group, cells lacked CD45RO and were positively selected for CCR7, so terminally differentiated effector memory CD45RA+ cells were left out. TCRdb's copy holds only in-frame clones and misses some; the assay was immunoSEQ multiplex PCR. The sample holds millions of clones, roughly 91% seen once. Germline CDR1 reads SGDLS; CDR2 reads YYNGEE. CDR3 size: 16 residues. V was clipped by 4 bases and J by 3 bases; unmatched bases: 10. Findings and caveats of the study: Generally, estimated richness proved larger in naive subsets than it did in memory subsets.

The gene calls are TRBV9 and TRBJ1-1; 9 bases fit TRBD1. This clonotype originated in a man between 18 and 35 years old in good health. Some clones in this sample may be carry-over from other donors' samples. Sequenced sample: naive CD8+ T cells from PBMCs. CDR3 protein: CASSLRTGDLDTEAFF. For the CDR3, the DNA is TGTGCCAGCAGCCTCCGGACAGGGGATTTGGACACTGAAGCTTTCTTT.